This T cell receptor (beta chain) was identified during a study of shared clonotypes between healthy human individuals. Of note for this clone: In the same sample, other DNA sequences code for this CDR3.

The table came from immunoSEQ multiplex PCR; TCRdb's copy has only in-frame clones and leaves some out. The sample comprises approximately 2,200,000 clones, just over 90% of which are singletons, and roughly 1.7% rests with the top ten. The V gene's germline CDR1 is MNHEY and CDR2 SMNVEV (reference sequence). Trimming shortened V by 0 bases and J by 5 bases, and 4 bases separated the two germline ends. There are 13 residues in the CDR3. CD45RO-negative, CCR7-selected cells formed the naive CD8 fraction, which excluded terminally differentiated effector memory CD45RA+ cells. The J gene is TRBJ2-2, the V gene TRBV27; D gene uncertain. This TCR was sampled from a man younger than 35 in good health. Some clones in this sample may be carry-over from other donors' samples. The sequenced sample consisted of naive CD8+ T cells from PBMCs. CDR3: CASSLSSTGELFF. CDR3 bases: TGTGCCAGCAGTTTATCGAGTACCGGGGAGCTGTTTTTT.